Listed below are T cell receptor beta chains from one sample, sequenced in a study of cytomegalovirus exposure and HLA in healthy donors. Here immunoSEQ multiplex PCR was the method, and the copy in TCRdb shows in-frame clones only, minus some. The sample shows tens of thousands of clones, approximately 75% of them seen only once. Material: PBMCs. These receptors all stem from a woman aged 40 to 55 in good health and CMV-seropositive. Each CDR3 is given without its conserved first and last residue.

j_gene | v_gene | CDR3aa
TRBJ1-1 | TRBV2 | ASSAESGGTEAF
TRBJ2-7 | TRBV5-1 | ASSGLGSYEQY
TRBJ1-1 | TRBV5-6 | ASSFWGTEAF
TRBJ2-3 | TRBV6-1 | ASSATSGDTDTQY
TRBJ1-2 | TRBV25-1 | ASEGSGVPHF
TRBJ1-2 | TRBV28 | ASSPSTGDKSGYT
TRBJ2-3 | TRBV9 | ASSPRSGLRSDTQY
TRBJ1-5 | TRBV2 | ASSIDRVGSQPQH
TRBJ2-2 | TRBV25-1 | ASILAGDDTGELF
TRBJ1-1 | TRBV28 | ASSAAGAGNTEAF
TRBJ2-1 | TRBV27 | ASSRTGLAGANEQF
TRBJ2-3 | TRBV7-9 | ASSLPGGLSDTQY
TRBJ1-3 | TRBV7-9 | SSSLGGPRFGNTIY
TRBJ2-7 | TRBV2 | ASSKGLAGDSSYEQY
TRBJ2-5 | TRBV5-6 | ASSLTGLKWETQY
TRBJ2-1 | TRBV6-4 | ASSVTSGGSSEQF
TRBJ2-7 | TRBV5-6 | ASGQDHSYEQY
TRBJ1-1 | TRBV5-1 | ASSPDERDRVPGGEAF
TRBJ2-5 | TRBV6-5 | ASSYMEDQY
TRBJ2-4 | TRBV2 | ASSAGTGTSQY
TRBJ1-5 | TRBV10-3 | AISDPGGGQPQH
TRBJ1-1 | TRBV10-3 | AISEDGEGTF
TRBJ1-2 | TRBV7-9 | ASSLARAGSIHGYT
TRBJ2-7 | TRBV19 | ASSPPGAREQY
TRBJ2-7 | TRBV5-1 | ASSPGGLGVEQY
TRBJ1-1 | TRBV2 | ASLGHSNTEAF
TRBJ2-1 | TRBV7-9 | ASSLVDRVYNEQF
TRBJ2-3 | TRBV7-7 | ASSVTSGGTDTQY
TRBJ2-7 | TRBV2 | ASSEASPDFSYEQY
TRBJ2-7 | TRBV9 | ASSLEGYGRQY
TRBJ2-6 | TRBV7-6 | ASSQSAGEHSGANVLT
TRBJ2-4 | TRBV28 | ASRADRLAKNIQY
TRBJ1-1 | TRBV25-1 | ASRDRGSGAF
TRBJ1-3 | TRBV7-3 | ASSPTGPSNTIY